This TCR beta chain was recorded in a study of lymphopenia after photon versus proton radiotherapy. Here immunoSEQ multiplex PCR was the method, and the copy in TCRdb shows in-frame clones only, minus some. The repertoire has 60,000 to 75,000 clones, 70% to 90% of them found once; the top ten carry 2% to 3%. A remark on this clone: Antigen specificity is unknown.

Regarding the study as a whole: A bigger post-nadir fall in TCR diversity correlated inversely with survival time in deceased patients. Authors raise, but do not show, better survival with proton therapy. Photon-treated patients lost naive T cells and TCR diversity; proton-treated stayed stable. Oligoclonal CD8+ Temra expansion after nadir drove photon patients' diversity drop.

Material: peripheral blood, obtained from a patient treated with photon-based radiotherapy. The TCR originated in a man in his forties with gastric cancer.

CDR3 nucleotides: TGTGCCAGCAGTGCAAGGACTCTCCGAGAGACCCAGTACTTC. This encodes CASSARTLRETQYF. This sequence joins TRBV6-1 and TRBJ2-5, with D possibly matching TRBD2 (5 bases). Germline V gives CDR1 MNHNS, CDR2 SASEGT. V lost 4 bases and J 4 bases, leaving 13 bases between the germline ends. The CDR3 has 14 amino acids.